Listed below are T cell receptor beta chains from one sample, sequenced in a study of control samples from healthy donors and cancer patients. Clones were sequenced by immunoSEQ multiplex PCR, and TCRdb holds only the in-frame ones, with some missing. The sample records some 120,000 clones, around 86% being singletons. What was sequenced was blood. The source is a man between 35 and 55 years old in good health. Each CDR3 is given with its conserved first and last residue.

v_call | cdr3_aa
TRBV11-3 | CASSLAGTGELFF
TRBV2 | CASSEALLTPLHF
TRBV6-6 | CASSPRQGMNTEAFF
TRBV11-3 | CASSFSPYEGRRTEAFF
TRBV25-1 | CASSDGGSGQTQYF
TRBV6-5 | CASSSLGPYNEQFF
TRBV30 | CAWTGGGSAPQHF
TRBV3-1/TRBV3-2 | CASSHLAGARETQYF
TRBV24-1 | CATSDSTGYEKLFF
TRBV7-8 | CASRNSGANVLTF
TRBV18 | CASSPFTGTNTGELFF
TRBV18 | CASSATGLAGGLALNTDTQYF
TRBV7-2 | CASSLLGTSGVTGELFF
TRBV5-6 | CASDRGPGDTQYF
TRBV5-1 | CASSTGGLNEQFF
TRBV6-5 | CASSYGLSATEAFF
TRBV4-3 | CASSQAQGNIQYF
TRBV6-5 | CASSYDGRGDGYTF
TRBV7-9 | CASSLGGRLVSGNTIYF
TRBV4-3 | CASSQPGQGNEQFF
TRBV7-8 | CASSSRGGLYETQYF
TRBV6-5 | CASSFGNTIYF
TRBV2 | CASSSSDGIGDTEAFF
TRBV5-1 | CASSLWDPLSNQPQHF
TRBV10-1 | CASSEGYEQYF
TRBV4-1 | CASSQDLLVQETQYF
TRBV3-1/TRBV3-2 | CASSPRTSEETQYF
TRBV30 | CAWSAPDGKLFF
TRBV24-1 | CATSVSANTEAFF
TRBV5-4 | CASSLATGVSYEQYF
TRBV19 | CASSIEGVNTEAFF
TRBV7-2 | CASSLAAVGDTQYF
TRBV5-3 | CARERLDRTQETQYF
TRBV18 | CASSPRGTNTGELFF
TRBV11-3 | CASSFAGQGPNEQFF
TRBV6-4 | CASSVPDSSINQPQHF